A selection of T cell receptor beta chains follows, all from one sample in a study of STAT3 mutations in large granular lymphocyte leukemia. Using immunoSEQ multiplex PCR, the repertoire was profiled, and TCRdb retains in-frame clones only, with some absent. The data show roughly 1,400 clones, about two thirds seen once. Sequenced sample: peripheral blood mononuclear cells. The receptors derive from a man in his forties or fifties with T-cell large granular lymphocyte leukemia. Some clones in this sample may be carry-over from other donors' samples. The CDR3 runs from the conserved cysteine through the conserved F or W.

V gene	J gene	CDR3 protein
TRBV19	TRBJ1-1	CASYLLGTEPLEAFF
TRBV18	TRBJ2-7	CASSPIRDSYEQYF
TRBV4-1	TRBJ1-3	CASSQGDGTGPLF
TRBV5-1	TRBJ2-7	CASSLEGGLYEQYF
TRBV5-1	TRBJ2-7	CASSSPGGADYEQYF
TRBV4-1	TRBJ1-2	CASSPPYNYGYTF
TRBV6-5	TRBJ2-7	CASSYSFGLEGGQYF
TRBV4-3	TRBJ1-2	CASSQEEGNYGYTF
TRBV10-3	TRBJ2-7	CAISEDQTYEQYF
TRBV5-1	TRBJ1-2	CASSLGAPPDGYTF
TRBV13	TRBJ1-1	CASSLGAGVNTEAFF
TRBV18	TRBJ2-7	CASSLKLEQYF
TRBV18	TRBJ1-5	CASSPDPLQPQHF
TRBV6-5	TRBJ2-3	CATSGQGEADTQYF
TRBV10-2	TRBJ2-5	CASSESDGPETQYF
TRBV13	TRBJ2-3	CASSFGADTDTQYF
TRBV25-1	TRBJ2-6	CASNSGANVLTF
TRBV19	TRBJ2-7	CASSIAGGSYEQYF
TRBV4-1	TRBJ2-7	CASSQDEVKQYF
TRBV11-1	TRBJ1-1	CASSLLYGSGTEAFF
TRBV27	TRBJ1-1	CASSFTDLNTEAFF
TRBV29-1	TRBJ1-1	CSALTGEAFF
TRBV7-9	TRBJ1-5	CASSLLGSNQPQHF
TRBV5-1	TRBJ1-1	CASSLEGQTNTEAFF
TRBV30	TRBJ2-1	CAWSPYSGNEQFF
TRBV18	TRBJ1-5	CASSPGILNQPQHF
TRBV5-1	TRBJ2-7	CASSDGIYEQYF
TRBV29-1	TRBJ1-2	CSVRLGSYGYTF
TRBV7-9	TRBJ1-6	CASSDRDRENSPLHF
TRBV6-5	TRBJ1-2	CASSKDRVYGYTF
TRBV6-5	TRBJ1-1	CASSYHGKTEAFF
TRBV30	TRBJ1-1	CAWNPDRVTEAFF
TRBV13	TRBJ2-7	CASSLGQGVYEQYF
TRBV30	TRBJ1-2	CAWSLPGARNYGYTF
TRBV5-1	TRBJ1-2	CASSLDVGLTMGYTF
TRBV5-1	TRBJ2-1	CASNSLDYAERNEQFF
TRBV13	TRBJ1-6	CASSVRWTRYNSPLHF
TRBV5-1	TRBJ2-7	CASSTGQVPYEQYF
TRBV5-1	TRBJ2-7	CASSLGQRTYEQYF
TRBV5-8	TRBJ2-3	CASSFGGTDTQYF
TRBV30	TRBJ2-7	CAFDRGPSYEQYF
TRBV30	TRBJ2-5	CAWSGAGGGETQYF